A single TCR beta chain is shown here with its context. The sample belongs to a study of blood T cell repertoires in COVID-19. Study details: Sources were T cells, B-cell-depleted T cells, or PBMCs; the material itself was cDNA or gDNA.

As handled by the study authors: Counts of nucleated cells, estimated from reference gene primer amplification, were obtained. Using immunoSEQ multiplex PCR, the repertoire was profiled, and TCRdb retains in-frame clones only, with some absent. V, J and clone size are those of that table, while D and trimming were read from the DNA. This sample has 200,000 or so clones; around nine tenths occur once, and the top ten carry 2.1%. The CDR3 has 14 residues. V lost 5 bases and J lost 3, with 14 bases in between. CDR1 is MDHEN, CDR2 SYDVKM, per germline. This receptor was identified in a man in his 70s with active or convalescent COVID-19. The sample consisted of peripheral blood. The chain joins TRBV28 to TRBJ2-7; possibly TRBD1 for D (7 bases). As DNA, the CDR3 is TGTGCCAGCAGTGCAACAGGGGACTTCTACGAGCAGTACTTC. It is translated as CASSATGDFYEQYF. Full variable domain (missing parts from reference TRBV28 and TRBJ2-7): DVKVTQSSRYLVKRTGEKVFLECVQDMDHENMFWYRQDPGLGLRLIYFSYDVKMKEKGDIPEGYSVSREKKERFSLILESASTNQTSMYLCASSATGDFYEQYFGPGTRLTVT.